This T cell receptor (beta chain) was captured in a study of human T cells and chemical hapten exposure. Background on the study: The patient population, which was mostly female, had alopecia areata, totalis or universalis. Study outcomes and limitations: DPC sensitization produced no change in TCRs with frequency above 1 in 1000.

The CDR3 is 18 residues long. In germline, CDR1 is MDHEN, CDR2 SYDVKM. Between the trimmed V and J ends, which lost 6 bases and 1 base, there was a span of 19 bases. The library tagged individual cDNA molecules with unique molecular identifiers. In the authors' methods: Counting gave a median of around 100,000 TCRs per sample, with values ranging from about 23,224 to 750,000. Via MiXCR, TCRdb re-called the RACE reads, giving one row per CDR3 protein. These V and J calls rely on TCRdb rather than the paper's analysis. The sample lists about 120,000 distinct CDR3 sequences, approximately 11% occurring once. As regards this clonotype: Its antigen is undetermined.

The sample's time point: patch test 3, about 24 weeks after DPC sensitization. Treatment noted: therapeutic diphenylcyclopropenone sensitization with weekly scalp DPC. This clonotype originated in a woman aged 45-59 years with alopecia areata. Some clones in this sample may be carry-over from other donors' samples. The chain couples TRBV28 to TRBJ2-6; D possibly corresponds to TRBD1 (6 bases). Sequences were derived from whole blood, sampled in connection with sensitization to the hapten diphenylcyclopropenone (DPC). The CDR3 DNA sequence: TGTGCCAGCAGCCGCATCCCCGGGACACTTTCTGGGGCCAACGTCCTGACTTTC. It encodes CASSRIPGTLSGANVLTF.